The 26 T cell receptor beta chains in this list originate from one sample, sequenced in a study of CD8+CD57+ T cells in acquired aplastic anemia. All patients picked for sequencing had shown, by flow cytometry, an expansion of CD8+CD57+ cells. TCR beta VDJ and CDR3 profiles were obtained from a genomic DNA template. TCRdb reanalysed the reads using MiXCR and keeps one entry per CDR3 protein. The sample consists of under 200,000 distinct CDR3 sequences, over 55% of them appearing once. The sequenced sample consisted of sorted CD4+, CD8+, or CD8+CD57+ T cells (not recorded which) from PBMCs. These receptors came from a human donor with aplastic anemia.

The CDR3 DNA sequence: TGTGCCAGCAGAGCTACGCGTTTAGTGTACGAGCAGTACTTC. It translates to CASRATRLVYEQYF. This chain joins TRBV2 and TRBJ2-7, with unresolved D. Trimming took off 6 bases at V and 4 bases at J, with 16 bases between the two ends. Germline CDR1 and CDR2: SNHLY and FYNNEI. The CDR3 totals 14 residues.

This clonotype was seen more than once but under ten times. The genes are TRBV20-1 and TRBJ2-7; D possibly corresponds to TRBD1 (6 bases). The CDR3 is made up of 11 amino acids. V gave up 5 bases and J gave up 6 bases, with 11 bases separating them. Germline loops: CDR1 DFQATT, CDR2 SNEGSKA (reference sequence). CDR3 sequence: CSADTGPEQYF. CDR3 DNA: TGCAGTGCTGATACAGGGCCCGAGCAGTACTTC.

The rearrangement links TRBV10-3 to TRBJ2-3; 10 bases match TRBD2. CDR1 ENHRY and CDR2 SYGVKD come from the germline V gene. The CDR3 is 16 amino acids. Trimming cost V 3 bases and J 3 bases; bases outside gene matches: 6. The CDR3 bases are TGTGCCATCAGTGAACAGAGCGGGGGGGCGACAGATACGCAGTATTTT. Translated, it gives CAISEQSGGATDTQYF.

This rearrangement joins TRBV19 to TRBJ2-7; a weak D match, TRBD2 (5 bases). V was trimmed by 3 bases and J by 7 bases, leaving 13 bases between them. CDR1 and CDR2 (germline): LNHDA, SQIVND (reference sequence). The CDR3 consists of 13 residues. The CDR3 here is CASSMGDTGEQYF. The CDR3 DNA reads as TGTGCCAGTAGTATGGGCGATACGGGGGAGCAGTACTTC. The complete variable domain, with remaining parts taken from reference TRBV19 and TRBJ2-7, reads DGGITQSPKYLFRKEGQNVTLSCEQNLNHDAMYWYRQDPGQGLRLIYYSQIVNDFQKGDIAEGYSVSREKKESFPLTVTSAQKNPTAFYLCASSMGDTGEQYFGPGTRLTVT.

This sequence joins TRBV6-5 and TRBJ1-1; D not certain. V dropped 0 bases and J dropped 1 base, with 9 bases sitting between them. Germline V gives CDR1 MNHEY, CDR2 SVGAGI. The CDR3 runs to 15 residues. CDR3 DNA: TGTGCCAGCAGTTACTCTTCTAAGGGGAACACTGAAGCTTTCTTT. Translation gives CASSYSSKGNTEAFF.

The rearrangement links TRBV5-1 to TRBJ2-5; 7 bases are shared with TRBD1. V lost 0 bases, J lost 3 bases, and 5 bases stayed unmatched. This CDR3 is 15 amino acids long. CDR1 is SGHRS, CDR2 YFSETQ, per germline. The CDR3 loop is CASSLAGTAEETQYF. CDR3 coding DNA: TGCGCCAGCAGCTTGGCGGGGACAGCCGAAGAGACCCAGTACTTC.

This chain joins TRBV10-3 and TRBJ1-3; D is unclear. Between the trimmed V and J ends, which lost 8 bases and 4 bases, there was a span of 6 bases. The germline V gene has CDR1 ENHRY and CDR2 SYGVKD. The CDR3 sequence is 11 residues long. The CDR3 DNA follows: TGTGCCATCGGAGGGGGAAACACCATATATTTT. Translation: CAIGGGNTIYF.

The CDR3 loop is CSAYGRGTDTQYF. CDR3 nucleotide sequence: TGCAGTGCTTATGGCAGGGGCACAGATACGCAGTATTTT. This rearrangement joins TRBV20-1 to TRBJ2-3; possible D gene TRBD1, 5 bases. V lost 5 bases, J lost 1 base, and 10 bases lay in between. Germline assignment: CDR1 DFQATT and CDR2 SNEGSKA (reference sequence). The CDR3 is 13 residues long.

The chain's CDR3 is CAISDQGAVETQYF. CDR3 DNA sequence: TGTGCCATCAGTGATCAGGGGGCTGTTGAGACCCAGTACTTC. V gene TRBV10-3 combines with J gene TRBJ2-5; 8 bases agree with TRBD1. The CDR3 is 14 residues long. The V segment lost 3 bases and the J segment 5 bases; nucleotides outside the gene matches: 5. In germline, CDR1 is ENHRY, CDR2 SYGVKD.

The genes are TRBV7-9 and TRBJ2-7; perhaps TRBD2 as D (5 bases). In germline, CDR1 is SEHNR, CDR2 FQNEAQ (reference sequence). This CDR3 is built from 13 residues. V lost 0 bases to trimming and J lost 3 bases, with 6 bases between them. CDR3 in amino acids: CASSLARDYEQYF. As DNA, the CDR3 is TGTGCCAGCAGCTTAGCCCGGGACTACGAGCAGTACTTC.

This clonotype was found a few times. The chain carries TRBV10-3 and TRBJ1-1, with a weak D call TRBD1 (6 bases). The CDR3 loop spans 12 amino acids. Looked up from germline, CDR1 is ENHRY and CDR2 is SYGVKD. The V gene lost 5 bases and the J gene lost 3 bases, with 7 bases spanning the gap. In DNA form, the CDR3 reads TGTGCCATCAGTACAGGGTACACTGAAGCTTTCTTT. This translates into CAISTGYTEAFF.

The chain links TRBV10-3 to TRBJ2-2, with D possibly called TRBD1 or TRBD2 (5 bases each). This CDR3 contains 16 residues. Deletions cut 3 bases from V and 4 bases from J, with 15 bases between. The germline V gene has CDR1 ENHRY and CDR2 SYGVKD. The CDR3 region is CAISEGESSLTGELFF. As DNA, the CDR3 is TGTGCCATCAGTGAAGGGGAGTCTAGCCTCACCGGGGAGCTGTTTTTT.

The chain recombines TRBV2 with TRBJ1-2; D gene uncertain. This CDR3 spans 16 amino acids. CDR1 and CDR2 from the germline V gene are SNHLY and FYNNEI. V shed 0 bases and J shed 2 bases, with 13 bases lying between them. CDR3 DNA sequence: TGTGCCAGCAGTGAAGCGCTTCGGGGAGCCAACTATGGCTACACCTTC. Translating gives CASSEALRGANYGYTF. The whole variable domain, remainder taken from reference TRBV2 and TRBJ1-2, is EPEVTQTPSHQVTQMGQEVILRCVPISNHLYFYWYRQILGQKVEFLVSFYNNEISEKSEIFDDQFSVERPDGSNFTLKIRSTKLEDSAMYFCASSEALRGANYGYTFGSGTRLTVV.

This rearrangement joins TRBV7-2 to TRBJ1-6; TRBD1 aligns across 7 bases. The V gene's germline CDR1 is SGHTA and CDR2 FQGNSA. The V and J ends lost 4 bases and 9 bases, in that order; junction bases with no gene match: 9. This CDR3 comprises 15 residues. CDR3 nucleotide sequence: TGTGCCAGCAGCTCAAACAGGGGTAGTGGTTCACCCCTCCACTTT. As protein: CASSSNRGSGSPLHF.

The chain has TRBV7-9 and TRBJ2-7, with D possibly called TRBD1 or TRBD2 (5 bases each). Germline V lookup: CDR1 SEHNR, CDR2 FQNEAQ (reference sequence). V lost 1 base to trimming and J lost 4 bases, with 8 bases between them. This CDR3 has 13 amino acids. The CDR3 DNA reads as TGTGCCAGCAGCTTAGTGGGGGTTTACGAGCAGTACTTC. Amino acids: CASSLVGVYEQYF.

The chain employs TRBV19 and TRBJ2-2; 9 bases are shared with TRBD1. The closer fit of TRBJ1-1 to the DNA end suggests the J call may be wrong. Germline V CDR1 and CDR2: LNHDA, SQIVND (reference sequence). The CDR3 totals 14 residues. CDR3 sequence: CASSIWTGVTEAFF. The CDR3 DNA is TGTGCCAGTAGTATATGGACAGGGGTCACTGAAGCTTTCTTT.

With respect to this clonotype: A much bigger clone sits one base away, suggesting this may be a read error. The J gene is TRBJ1-1, the V gene TRBV12-3 or TRBV12-4; D is unresolved. Trimming removed 2 bases at V and 4 bases at J, with 8 bases between. The length of the CDR3 is 13 residues. The chain's CDR3 is CASSLTDGTEAFF. CDR3 DNA: TGTGCCAGCAGTTTAACGGATGGCACTGAAGCTTTCTTT.

This chain uses TRBV7-9 with TRBJ2-7; maybe TRBD2 (6 bases). The CDR3 runs to 13 residues. Germline V lookup: CDR1 SEHNR, CDR2 FQNEAQ (reference sequence). The V end was cut by 0 bases, the J end by 4 bases, with 7 bases between. CDR3 coding DNA: TGTGCCAGCAGCTTAGCGGGACTTTACGAGCAGTACTTC. This sequence encodes CASSLAGLYEQYF.

The table lists this clonotype with a few counts. The chain links TRBV11-2 to TRBJ2-5; D call uncertain. Between the trimmed V and J ends, which lost 5 bases and 5 bases, there was a span of 18 bases. Germline CDR1 SGHAT, CDR2 FQNNGV. The CDR3 contains 15 residues. The CDR3 coding sequence is TGTGCCAGCAGCGTCCTCGGCCGGGTTTTGGAGACCCAGTACTTC. Residues: CASSVLGRVLETQYF. Looking up the rest from reference TRBV11-2 and TRBJ2-5 gives the full variable domain: EAGVAQSPRYKIIEKRQSVAFWCNPISGHATLYWYQQILGQGPKLLIQFQNNGVVDDSQLPKDRFSAERLKGVDSTLKIQPAKLEDSAVYLCASSVLGRVLETQYFGPGTRLLVL.

The rearrangement uses TRBV10-3 and TRBJ2-3, with 9 bases fitting TRBD2. The CDR3 spans 15 residues. Germline V CDR1 and CDR2: ENHRY, SYGVKD. After removal of 6 bases from V and 6 bases from J, the junction contained 10 bases not matched to a gene. The CDR3 is CAIRKAGGLADTQYF. The CDR3 nucleotides read TGTGCCATCAGAAAGGCGGGGGGGCTGGCGGATACGCAGTATTTT.

This clonotype was observed once. The chain is built from TRBV15 and TRBJ2-7; 7 bases are shared with TRBD2. Germline CDR1 is LNHNV and CDR2 is YYDKDF (reference sequence). With 0 bases clipped from V and 4 bases from J, the junction kept 6 bases outside the gene matches. This CDR3 region has 15 residues. The CDR3 reads CATSRDVNSGYEQYF. Written as DNA, the CDR3 is TGTGCCACCAGCAGAGATGTGAATAGCGGGTACGAGCAGTACTTC.

This clonotype was detected only a few times. The chain couples TRBV7-3 to TRBJ2-7; the match to TRBD2 covers 12 bases. From germline, CDR1 is SGHTA and CDR2 FQGTGA. The CDR3 runs to 14 residues. With 4 bases clipped from V and 3 bases from J, the junction kept 1 base outside the gene matches. CDR3 nucleotide sequence: TGTGCCAGCAGCTCGGGACTAGCGGGCTACGAGCAGTACTTC. Its protein product is CASSSGLAGYEQYF.

The gene calls are TRBV7-3 and TRBJ1-4, with 9 bases that match TRBD1. The germline CDR1 and CDR2 sequences are SGHTA and FQGTGA. The CDR3 contains 17 residues. V lost 5 bases, J lost 5 bases, and 12 bases stayed unmatched. DNA of the CDR3: TGTGCCAGCAGCAACGTTATAGCGGGACAGGGAAATGAAAAACTGTTTTTT. This codes for CASSNVIAGQGNEKLFF.

This clonotype was observed a single time. The rearrangement uses TRBV2 and TRBJ2-1, with TRBD2 matching 8 bases. This CDR3 has 15 residues. The V gene's germline CDR1 is SNHLY and CDR2 FYNNEI. Trimming cost V 5 bases and J 4 bases; bases outside gene matches: 7. Here the CDR3 reads CASSYSGDVYNEQFF. CDR3 nucleotides: TGTGCCAGCAGTTATAGCGGGGACGTATACAATGAGCAGTTCTTC. Variable domain in full (rest from reference TRBV2 and TRBJ2-1): EPEVTQTPSHQVTQMGQEVILRCVPISNHLYFYWYRQILGQKVEFLVSFYNNEISEKSEIFDDQFSVERPDGSNFTLKIRSTKLEDSAMYFCASSYSGDVYNEQFFGPGTRLTVL.

As for this clonotype: The germline gene is not matched at one end of the junction; a read error may be the cause. The rearrangement uses TRBV5-1 and TRBJ1-2; 8 nucleotides agree with TRBD1. The CDR3 has 14 amino acids. The V gene's germline CDR1 is SGHRS and CDR2 YFSETQ. The chain's CDR3 is CASSLGDRRSGYTF. The DNA of the CDR3 is TGTGCCAGCAGCTTAGGGGACAGGAGGTCTGGCTACACCTTC.

The V call is TRBV20-1, the J call TRBJ2-1, with D possibly TRBD1 on 5 matching bases. The CDR3 has 15 amino acids. CDR1 DFQATT and CDR2 SNEGSKA come from the germline V gene (reference sequence). Trimming pared 5 bases from V and 0 bases from J, leaving 14 bases between. CDR3 sequence (DNA): TGCAGTGCTTCTACACAGGCCACCTCCTACAATGAGCAGTTCTTC. It codes for CSASTQATSYNEQFF.